The subject of this entry is one TCR beta chain. Antigen specificity is unknown. Deletions cut 0 bases from V and 3 bases from J, with 16 bases between. The germline CDR1 and CDR2 sequences are DFQATT and SNEGSKA (reference sequence). This CDR3 is 16 amino acids long. The data belong to a study of T-cell reconstitution after alpha-beta-depleted transplantation in children. Notes on the study in general: Newly generated T cells supplied most T-cell counts and diversity one year post-transplant. Certain patients had high TCRbeta diversity at day 60, and it came from recipient T cells and thymic progenitors that survived. About two months after transplant, alpha-beta T cells reportedly came from several hundred expanded graft clones.

As it was prepared, the TCRbeta library received unique molecular identifiers. TCRdb used MiXCR to reprocess the PCR reads, holding one entry per CDR3 protein. This sample carries some 840,000 distinct CDR3 sequences, 16% of them seen once, and the ten largest clones take around 4.5%. The V and J genes are TRBV20-1 and TRBJ2-3; perhaps TRBD2 as D (6 bases). This clonotype was sampled from a male patient between 5 and 17 years old who had a stem cell transplant for acute lymphoblastic leukemia, so the T cells may come from the graft donor. Here the sequenced sample was PBMCs, mostly from graft donor cells, taken 360 days after TCRalphabeta/CD19-depleted stem cell transplant. CDR3: CSARDKEGAGTDTQYF. DNA for the CDR3: TGCAGTGCTAGAGATAAGGAGGGAGCGGGTACAGATACGCAGTATTTT.